This TCR beta chain was documented in a study of blood T cell repertoires in COVID-19. The overall study: The samples span acute and convalescent COVID-19 from the United States, Italy and Spain. Nucleic acid was either cDNA or gDNA, and it came from T cells, B-cell-depleted T cells, or PBMCs.

Enrolled during active infection, Seattle patients were then followed longitudinally. This clone appeared a few times. V was pared by 3 bases and J by 3 bases, with 5 bases between. The germline V gene has CDR1 GTSNPN and CDR2 SVGIG (reference sequence). The CDR3 is 12 residues long. As originally analysed: Reference gene primer amplification gave nucleated cell count estimates. Sequenced by immunoSEQ multiplex PCR; TCRdb stores in-frame clones only, minus some. The D gene and trimming were derived from the DNA, and the V and J assignments and clone size from that table. Of about 270,000 clones listed, roughly nine tenths were seen once; the top ten hold about 12%.

The sequence was obtained from a woman between 25 and 40 years old with COVID-19, enrolled during active disease. The J gene is TRBJ2-2, the V gene TRBV30; D is ambiguous. The sequencing input was peripheral blood. As DNA, the CDR3 is TGTGCCTGGAGCCTAGACACCGGGGAGCTGTTTTTT. This gives the protein CAWSLDTGELFF.